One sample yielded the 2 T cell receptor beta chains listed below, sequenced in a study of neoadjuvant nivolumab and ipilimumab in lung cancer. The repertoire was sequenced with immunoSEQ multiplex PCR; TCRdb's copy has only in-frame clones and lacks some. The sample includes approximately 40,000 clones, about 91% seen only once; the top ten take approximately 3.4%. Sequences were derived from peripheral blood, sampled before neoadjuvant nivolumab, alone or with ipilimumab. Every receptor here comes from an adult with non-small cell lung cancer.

CDR3 in DNA: TGTGCCAGCAGCTTGGCATCTGAGCAGTTCTTC. It is translated as CASSLASEQFF. The V and J genes are TRBV5-6 and TRBJ2-1; unclear D gene. There are 11 residues in the CDR3. The germline gives CDR1 SGHDT, CDR2 YYEEEE. Trimming left V 0 bases short and J 9 bases short, with 4 bases between.

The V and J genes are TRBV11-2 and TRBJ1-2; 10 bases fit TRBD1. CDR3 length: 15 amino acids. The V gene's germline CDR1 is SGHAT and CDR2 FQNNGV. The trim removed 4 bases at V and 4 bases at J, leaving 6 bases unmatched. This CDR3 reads CASSWGQGKGYGYTF. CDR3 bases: TGTGCCAGCAGCTGGGGACAGGGGAAGGGCTATGGCTACACCTTC.